The 10 T cell receptor beta chains given below trace back to one sample, sequenced in a study of glioma-infiltrating T cells after dendritic cell vaccination. The table came from immunoSEQ multiplex PCR; TCRdb's copy has only in-frame clones and leaves some out. Of roughly 56,000 clones in the sample, over 75% were seen once. As for time point: after dendritic cell vaccination, including at tumor progression/relapse. Sequencing was performed on blood, taken after dendritic cell vaccination. Receptor source: a human donor with glioblastoma.

This clone is a singleton in its sample. The chain combines TRBV6-6 with TRBJ2-2; TRBD1 agrees at 8 bases. After removal of 11 bases from V and 1 base from J, the junction contained 3 bases not matched to a gene. Germline assignment: CDR1 MNHNY and CDR2 SVGAGI (reference sequence). This CDR3 region has 13 residues. This CDR3 is CAGTGLNTGELFF. CDR3 in DNA: TGTGCCGGGACAGGACTGAACACCGGGGAGCTGTTTTTT.

This sequence joins TRBV4-2 and TRBJ2-3; 8 nucleotides line up with TRBD1. Germline-derived CDR1 and CDR2 are LGHNA and YNFKEQ. The CDR3 has 14 residues. V lost 8 bases, J lost 2 bases, and 6 bases stayed unmatched. The CDR3 is CASGGGQVTDTQYF. The CDR3 nucleotides read TGTGCCAGCGGAGGGGGACAGGTCACAGATACGCAGTATTTT.

V usage is TRBV7-2 and J usage is TRBJ2-1; 10 bases are shared with TRBD2. J was trimmed by 5 bases and V by 0 bases; bases with no gene match: 1. Per germline, CDR1 SGHTA and CDR2 FQGNSA. The CDR3 covers 15 residues. CDR3 sequence (DNA): TGTGCCAGCAGCTTAGCGGGACTAGCGCACAATGAGCAGTTCTTC. Protein product: CASSLAGLAHNEQFF.

This clone turned up a few times. The V and J genes are TRBV6-6 and TRBJ2-1, with a weak D call TRBD2 (5 bases). CDR3 length: 12 amino acids. Per germline, CDR1 MNHNY and CDR2 SVGAGI (reference sequence). The V and J ends lost 2 bases and 9 bases respectively, with 8 bases between them. In DNA form, the CDR3 reads TGTGCCAGCAGTTACGGTGAGGGTGAGCAGTTCTTC. This encodes CASSYGEGEQFF.

This rearrangement joins TRBV9 to TRBJ2-7; D possibly corresponds to TRBD1 (6 bases). Germline V gives CDR1 SGDLS, CDR2 YYNGEE. Between the trimmed V and J ends, which lost 4 bases and 7 bases, there was a span of 18 bases. The CDR3 is 14 amino acids. CDR3 loop: CASSRMSGASEQYF. The CDR3, as DNA: TGTGCCAGCAGCCGGATGTCAGGGGCTTCTGAGCAGTACTTC.

V gene TRBV28 combines with J gene TRBJ2-7; 10 bases are shared with TRBD1. Looked up from germline, CDR1 is MDHEN and CDR2 is SYDVKM. This CDR3 has 13 amino acids. The junction had 0 bases not matched to a gene; V was cut back by 5 bases and J by 2 bases. This CDR3 is CASSGTGAYEQYF. The CDR3 DNA is TGTGCCAGCAGTGGGACAGGGGCCTACGAGCAGTACTTC.

The table lists this clone with a few counts. The V and J genes are TRBV19 and TRBJ2-7; 9 bases are a match to TRBD1. V lost 7 bases and J lost 2; bases outside the gene matches: 12. The CDR3 extends over 16 amino acids. CDR1 and CDR2 from the germline V gene are LNHDA and SQIVND (reference sequence). The CDR3, as DNA: TGTGCCAGTACCGACGGTAGGGACAGGGCAACCTACGAGCAGTACTTC. This sequence encodes CASTDGRDRATYEQYF. The full variable domain, its missing parts supplied by reference TRBV19 and TRBJ2-7, is DGGITQSPKYLFRKEGQNVTLSCEQNLNHDAMYWYRQDPGQGLRLIYYSQIVNDFQKGDIAEGYSVSREKKESFPLTVTSAQKNPTAFYLCASTDGRDRATYEQYFGPGTRLTVT.

This chain links TRBV5-6 with TRBJ2-7; 7 bases are a match to TRBD2. Trimming at V came to 4 bases and at J to 2 bases, leaving 3 bases not matched to a gene. The CDR3 length is 13 residues. The germline V gene encodes CDR1 SGHDT and CDR2 YYEEEE. In DNA form, the CDR3 reads TGTGCCAGCAGCAACGGACTAGCCTACGAGCAGTACTTC. This codes for CASSNGLAYEQYF.

Worth noting for this clone: At the DNA level, this CDR3 is encoded by other sequences in the same sample as well. This sequence joins TRBV27 and TRBJ2-3; D is uncertain. The CDR3 consists of 13 residues. Trimming took 4 bases from V and 4 from J, leaving 9 bases between them. Per germline, CDR1 MNHEY and CDR2 SMNVEV (reference sequence). This CDR3 reads CASSSDEADTQYF. The DNA for the CDR3 is TGTGCCAGCAGTTCCGATGAGGCAGATACGCAGTATTTT.

The rearrangement links TRBV10-3 to TRBJ2-6, with a weak D call TRBD2 (6 bases). Looked up from germline, CDR1 is ENHRY and CDR2 is SYGVKD. V was cut by 3 bases and J by 12 bases, with 27 bases left in between. There are 18 residues in the CDR3. The CDR3 sequence is CAISDIGGAVSLAVVLTF. CDR3 coding DNA: TGTGCCATCAGTGATATTGGCGGGGCCGTATCCTTGGCGGTCGTCCTGACTTTC.